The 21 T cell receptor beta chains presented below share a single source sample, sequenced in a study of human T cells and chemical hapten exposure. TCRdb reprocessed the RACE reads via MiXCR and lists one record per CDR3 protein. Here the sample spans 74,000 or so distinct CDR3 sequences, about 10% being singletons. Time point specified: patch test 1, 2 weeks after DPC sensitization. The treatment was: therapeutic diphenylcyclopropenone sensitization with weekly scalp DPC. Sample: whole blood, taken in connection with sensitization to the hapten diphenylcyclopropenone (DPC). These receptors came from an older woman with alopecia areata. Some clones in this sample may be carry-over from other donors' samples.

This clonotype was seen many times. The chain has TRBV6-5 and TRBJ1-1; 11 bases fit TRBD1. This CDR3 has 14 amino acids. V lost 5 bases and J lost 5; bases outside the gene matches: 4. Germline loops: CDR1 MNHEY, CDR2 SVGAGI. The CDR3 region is CASSNRDRGTEAFF. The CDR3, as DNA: TGTGCCAGCAGTAACAGGGACAGGGGGACTGAAGCTTTCTTT.

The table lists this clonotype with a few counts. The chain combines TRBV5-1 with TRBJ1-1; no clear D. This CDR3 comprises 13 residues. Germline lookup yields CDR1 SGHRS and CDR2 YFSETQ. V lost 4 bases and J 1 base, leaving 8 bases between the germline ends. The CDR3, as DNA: TGCGCCAGCAGCGCCCAAACGAACACTGAAGCTTTCTTT. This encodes CASSAQTNTEAFF. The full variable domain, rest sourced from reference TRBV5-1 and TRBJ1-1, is KAGVTQTPRYLIKTRGQQVTLSCSPISGHRSVSWYQQTPGQGLQFLFEYFSETQRNKGNFPGRFSGRQFSNSRSEMNVSTLELGDSALYLCASSAQTNTEAFFGQGTRLTVV.

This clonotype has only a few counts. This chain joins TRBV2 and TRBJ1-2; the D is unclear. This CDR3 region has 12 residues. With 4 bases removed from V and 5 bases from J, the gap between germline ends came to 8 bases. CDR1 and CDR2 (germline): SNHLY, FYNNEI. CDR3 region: CASSAGEYGYTF. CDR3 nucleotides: TGTGCCAGCAGTGCCGGGGAATATGGCTACACCTTC.

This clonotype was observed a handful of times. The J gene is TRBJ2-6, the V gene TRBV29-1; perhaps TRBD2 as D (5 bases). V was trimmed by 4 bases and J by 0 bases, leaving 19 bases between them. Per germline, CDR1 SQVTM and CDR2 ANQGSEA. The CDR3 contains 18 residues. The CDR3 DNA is TGCAGCGTTGGCTCGGGGTCCCCAGGCCGCTCTGGGGCCAACGTCCTGACTTTC. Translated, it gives CSVGSGSPGRSGANVLTF.

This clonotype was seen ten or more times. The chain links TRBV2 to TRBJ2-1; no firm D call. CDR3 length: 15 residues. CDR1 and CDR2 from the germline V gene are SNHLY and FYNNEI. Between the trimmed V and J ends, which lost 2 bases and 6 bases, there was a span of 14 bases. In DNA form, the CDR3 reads TGTGCCAGCAGTGAAAATGGCCCTAACTCCAATGAGCAGTTCTTC. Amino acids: CASSENGPNSNEQFF.

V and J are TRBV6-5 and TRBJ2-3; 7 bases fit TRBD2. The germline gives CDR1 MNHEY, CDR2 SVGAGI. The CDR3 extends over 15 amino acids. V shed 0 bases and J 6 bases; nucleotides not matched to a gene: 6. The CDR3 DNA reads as TGTGCCAGCAGTTACTCTGCTAGCGGACCGGATACGCAGTATTTT. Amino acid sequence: CASSYSASGPDTQYF.

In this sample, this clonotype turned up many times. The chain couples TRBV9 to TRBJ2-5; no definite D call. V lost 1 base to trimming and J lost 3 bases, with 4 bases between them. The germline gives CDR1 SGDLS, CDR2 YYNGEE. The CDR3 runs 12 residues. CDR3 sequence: CASSVSEETQYF. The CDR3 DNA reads TGTGCCAGCAGCGTATCTGAAGAGACCCAGTACTTC.

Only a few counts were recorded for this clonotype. Here the CDR3 DNA reads TGCGCCAGCAGCTGGGATACCGGGGAGCTGTTTTTT. Translation gives CASSWDTGELFF. The rearrangement joins TRBV5-1 to TRBJ2-2, with D uncertain. CDR3 length: 12 amino acids. Trimming shortened V by 3 bases and J by 5 bases, and 5 bases separated the two germline ends. From germline, CDR1 is SGHRS and CDR2 YFSETQ.

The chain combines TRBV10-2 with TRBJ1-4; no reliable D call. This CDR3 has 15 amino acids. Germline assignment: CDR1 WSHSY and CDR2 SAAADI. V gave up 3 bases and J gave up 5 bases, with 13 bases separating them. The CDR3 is CASSDKGLRNEKLFF. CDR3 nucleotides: TGCGCCAGCAGTGATAAGGGCCTCAGAAATGAAAAACTGTTTTTT.

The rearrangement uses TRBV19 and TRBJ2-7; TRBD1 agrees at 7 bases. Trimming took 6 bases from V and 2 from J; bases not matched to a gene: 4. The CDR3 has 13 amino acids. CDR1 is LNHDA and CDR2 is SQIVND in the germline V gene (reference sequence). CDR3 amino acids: CASRGTDTYEQYF. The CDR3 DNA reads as TGTGCCAGTAGAGGGACAGACACCTACGAGCAGTACTTC.

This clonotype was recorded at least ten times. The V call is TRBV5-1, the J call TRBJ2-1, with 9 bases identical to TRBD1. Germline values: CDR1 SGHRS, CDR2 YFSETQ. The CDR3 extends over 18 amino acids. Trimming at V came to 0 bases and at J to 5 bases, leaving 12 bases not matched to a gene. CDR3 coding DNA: TGCGCCAGCAGCTTGGCCTACAGGGGGCGGCGAGAGAACAATGAGCAGTTCTTC. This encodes CASSLAYRGRRENNEQFF.

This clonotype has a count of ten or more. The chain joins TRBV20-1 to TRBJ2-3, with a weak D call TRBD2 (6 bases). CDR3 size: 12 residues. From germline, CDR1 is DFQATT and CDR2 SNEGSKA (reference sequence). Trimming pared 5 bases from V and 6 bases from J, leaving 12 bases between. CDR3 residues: CSAPTRSDTQYF. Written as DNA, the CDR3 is TGCAGTGCTCCGACTAGGTCTGATACGCAGTATTTT.

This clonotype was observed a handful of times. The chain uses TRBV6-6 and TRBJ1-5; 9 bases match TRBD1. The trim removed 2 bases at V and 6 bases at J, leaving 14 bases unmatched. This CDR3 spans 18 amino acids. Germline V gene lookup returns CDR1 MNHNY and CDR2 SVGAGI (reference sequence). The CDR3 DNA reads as TGTGCCAGCAGTTACCCGCCCTTGGGGACAGGGAGAGTTCAGCCCCAGCATTTT. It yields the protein CASSYPPLGTGRVQPQHF.

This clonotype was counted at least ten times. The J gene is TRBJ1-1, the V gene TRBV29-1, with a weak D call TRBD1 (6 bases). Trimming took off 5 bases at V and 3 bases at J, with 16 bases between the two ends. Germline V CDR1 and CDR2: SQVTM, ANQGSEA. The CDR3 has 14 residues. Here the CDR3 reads CSVCEGVTDTEAFF. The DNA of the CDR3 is TGCAGCGTTTGTGAGGGGGTTACGGACACTGAAGCTTTCTTT.

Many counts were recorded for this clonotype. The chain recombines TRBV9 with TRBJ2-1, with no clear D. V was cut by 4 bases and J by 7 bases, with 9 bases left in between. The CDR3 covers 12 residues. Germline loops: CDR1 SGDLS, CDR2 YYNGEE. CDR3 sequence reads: CASSTHMNEQFF. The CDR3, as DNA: TGTGCCAGCAGCACACACATGAATGAGCAGTTCTTC.

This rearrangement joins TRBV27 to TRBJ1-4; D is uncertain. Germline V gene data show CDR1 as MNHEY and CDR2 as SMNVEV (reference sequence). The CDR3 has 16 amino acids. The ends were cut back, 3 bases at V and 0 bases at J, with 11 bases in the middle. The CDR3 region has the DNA TGTGCCAGCAGTTTCTCGAGGGTGTCAACTAATGAAAAACTGTTTTTT. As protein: CASSFSRVSTNEKLFF.

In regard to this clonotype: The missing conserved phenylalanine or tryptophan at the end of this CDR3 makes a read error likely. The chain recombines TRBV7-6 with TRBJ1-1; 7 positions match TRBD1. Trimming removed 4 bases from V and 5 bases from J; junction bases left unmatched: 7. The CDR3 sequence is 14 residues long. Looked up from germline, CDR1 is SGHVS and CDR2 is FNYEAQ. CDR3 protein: CASSSDRVGTEAFI. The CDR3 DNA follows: TGTGCCAGCAGCTCCGACAGGGTCGGGACTGAAGCTTTCATT.

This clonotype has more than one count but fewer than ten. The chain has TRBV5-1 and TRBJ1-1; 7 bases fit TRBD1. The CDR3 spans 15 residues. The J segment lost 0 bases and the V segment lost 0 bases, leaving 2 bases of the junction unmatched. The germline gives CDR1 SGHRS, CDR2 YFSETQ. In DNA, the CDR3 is TGCGCCAGCAGCTTGGCGACAGGGCTGAACACTGAAGCTTTCTTT. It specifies CASSLATGLNTEAFF. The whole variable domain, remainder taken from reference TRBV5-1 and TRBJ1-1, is KAGVTQTPRYLIKTRGQQVTLSCSPISGHRSVSWYQQTPGQGLQFLFEYFSETQRNKGNFPGRFSGRQFSNSRSEMNVSTLELGDSALYLCASSLATGLNTEAFFGQGTRLTVV.

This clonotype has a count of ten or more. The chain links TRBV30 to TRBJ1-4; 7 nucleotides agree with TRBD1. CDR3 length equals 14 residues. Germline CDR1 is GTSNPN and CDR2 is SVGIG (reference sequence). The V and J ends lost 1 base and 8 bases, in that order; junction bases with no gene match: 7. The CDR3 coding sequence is TGTGCCTGGAGTGCTCTAGGGGGCTACGAAAAACTGTTTTTT. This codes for CAWSALGGYEKLFF.

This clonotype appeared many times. CDR3 bases: TGTGCCAGCAGTCCGGCGGAGGGGGGCTCCTACAATGAGCAGTTCTTC. Its translation is CASSPAEGGSYNEQFF. V and J are TRBV2 and TRBJ2-1; D assignment may be TRBD1 or TRBD2 (6 bases each). The V end lost 5 bases, the J end lost 0 bases, and 14 bases lay between the germline ends. Germline V lookup: CDR1 SNHLY, CDR2 FYNNEI. The CDR3 runs to 16 residues.

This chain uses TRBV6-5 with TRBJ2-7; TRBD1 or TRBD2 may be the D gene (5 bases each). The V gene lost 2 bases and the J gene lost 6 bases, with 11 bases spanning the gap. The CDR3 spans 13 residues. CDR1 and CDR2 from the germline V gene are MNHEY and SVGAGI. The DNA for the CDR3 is TGTGCCAGCAGTTACGATCCAGGGAGCGAGCAGTACTTC. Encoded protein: CASSYDPGSEQYF.